Listed below are T cell receptor beta chains from one sample, sequenced in a study of tumour-infiltrating T cells in Burkitt lymphoma. The data were produced by immunoSEQ multiplex PCR, yet TCRdb's version contains in-frame clones alone and is incomplete. This table holds 15,000 to 20,000 clones, roughly 85% found once. The sample taken for sequencing was tumor tissue. The receptor set was obtained from a human donor with diffuse large B-cell lymphoma. Each CDR3 is given with its conserved first and last residue. A D gene is named only where the DNA matches it firmly.

d_call,j_call,v_call,cdr3_aa
.,TRBJ2-7,TRBV14,CASSQVGAGYEQYF
.,TRBJ2-7,TRBV27,CASSPRVARDREQYF
TRBD1,TRBJ1-1,TRBV4-1,CASSENRGGTEAFF
.,TRBJ1-3,TRBV7-6,CASSLFRGSGNTIYF
.,TRBJ1-6,TRBV5-1,CASSLVLSGDSPLHF
.,TRBJ1-1,TRBV16,CASSQSGGMNTEAFF
TRBD1,TRBJ1-2,TRBV10-1,CASSGQGNYGYTF
.,TRBJ1-5,TRBV2,CASSDLRGYQPQHF
TRBD1,TRBJ1-1,TRBV2,CASSETAGGLTEAFF
.,TRBJ1-2,TRBV27,CASRQTGVEYGYTF
TRBD1,.,TRBV18,CASSGQGSYEQYF
.,TRBJ1-4,TRBV19,CASSITRNEKLFF
.,TRBJ2-2,TRBV19,CASSLNTGELFF
.,TRBJ2-1,TRBV7-2,CASSPTGGAWNEQFF
.,TRBJ1-4,TRBV7-8,CASSLDRTPAKLFF
.,TRBJ2-5,TRBV11-2,CASSPQRETQYF